A selection of T cell receptor beta chains follows, all from one sample in a study of T cell responses to AZD1222 COVID-19 vaccine. Clones were read by immunoSEQ multiplex PCR, and TCRdb kept only the in-frame ones, dropping some. In the table there are over 100,000 clones, roughly 89% of which are singletons. This sample comprised peripheral blood, obtained on day 0 of AZD1222 vaccination. Every receptor here comes from an adult in good health. CDR3s include the opening cysteine and the closing phenylalanine or tryptophan. Each record gives: clone size, V gene, CDR3 length, D gene, J gene, CDR3 protein, CDR3 DNA. The D gene is left open where the match is weak. Clone size is given for some rows only: seen once, a few or many times, or a class if the clone is expanded.

>-|TRBV5-1|14|TRBD1|TRBJ1-1
CASSLQTGTAEAFF
TGCGCCAGCAGCTTGCAGACAGGGACGGCTGAAGCTTTCTTT
>once|TRBV4-2|13|-|TRBJ1-2
CASSQPGEDGYTF
TGTGCCAGCAGCCAACCAGGGGAGGATGGCTACACCTTC
>-|TRBV11-2|14|TRBD2|TRBJ2-5
CASSLAGMSKTQYF
TGTGCCAGCAGCCTAGCGGGGATGTCAAAGACCCAGTACTTC
>once|TRBV5-1|13|TRBD1|TRBJ1-3
CASSSDRRNTIYF
TGCGCCAGCAGCTCGGACAGGCGGAACACCATATATTTT
>-|TRBV12-3/TRBV12-4|13|-|TRBJ1-1
CASRHYTETEAFF
TGTGCCAGCAGACATTACACTGAAACTGAAGCTTTCTTT
>-|TRBV19|15|-|TRBJ1-5
CASSFSRRDNQPQHF
TGTGCCAGTAGTTTCTCGAGGAGGGACAATCAGCCCCAGCATTTT
>-|TRBV18|15|-|TRBJ1-3
CASSSAQGSGNTIYF
TGTGCCAGCTCATCCGCCCAGGGATCTGGAAACACCATATATTTT
>-|TRBV3-1/TRBV3-2|12|-|TRBJ2-1
CASSPSTRKQFF
TGTGCCAGCAGCCCCTCGACTCGTAAGCAGTTCTTC
>-|TRBV5-1|20|-|TRBJ2-1
CASSLDGPSSGSPLGNEQFF
TGCGCCAGCAGCTTGGATGGGCCTTCTTCCGGGTCGCCTCTCGGCAATGAGCAGTTCTTC
>-|TRBV5-8|16|-|TRBJ1-5
CASSKKQAPSWQPQHF
TGTGCCAGCAGCAAGAAACAGGCACCGTCTTGGCAGCCCCAGCATTTT
>-|TRBV11-2|14|-|TRBJ1-5
CASSSEGVYQPQHF
TGTGCCAGCAGCTCCGAGGGGGTCTATCAGCCCCAGCATTTT
>-|TRBV5-4|11|-|TRBJ2-7
CASSGGGEQYF
TGTGCCAGCAGCGGAGGCGGTGAGCAGTACTTC
>-|TRBV30|11|-|TRBJ1-6
CAWSLLGPLHF
TGTGCCTGGAGCCTCCTCGGGCCCCTCCACTTT
>-|TRBV7-8|17|TRBD2|TRBJ2-7
CASSLVAGGPSSYEQYF
TGTGCCAGCAGCTTAGTAGCGGGGGGGCCCTCCTCCTACGAGCAGTACTTC
>-|TRBV11-2|15|-|TRBJ2-2
CASSLYSANTGELFF
TGTGCCAGCAGCTTATATTCCGCGAACACCGGGGAGCTGTTTTTT
>-|TRBV19|14|-|TRBJ2-1
CASRFITGVDEQFF
TGTGCCAGTAGATTCATCACGGGCGTTGATGAGCAGTTCTTC
>-|TRBV4-2|15|-|TRBJ2-2
CASSQTGSNTGELFF
TGTGCCAGCAGCCAAACGGGGTCCAACACCGGGGAGCTGTTTTTT
>-|TRBV5-1|18|-|TRBJ2-1
CASSFTSTVRSSYNEQFF
TGCGCCAGCAGCTTTACATCGACAGTGAGGAGCTCCTACAATGAGCAGTTCTTC
>-|TRBV5-5|15|-|TRBJ1-4
CASSSSPALNEKLFF
TGTGCCAGCAGCTCCTCCCCAGCCCTTAATGAAAAACTGTTTTTT
>-|TRBV13|14|TRBD1|TRBJ1-1
CASSLQGAGTEAFF
TGTGCCAGCAGCCTACAGGGGGCAGGTACTGAAGCTTTCTTT
>-|TRBV5-6|14|TRBD1|TRBJ1-5
CASKAGTGLQPQHF
TGTGCCAGCAAAGCCGGGACAGGGCTCCAGCCCCAGCATTTT
>-|TRBV9|19|-|TRBJ2-2
CASSLLPSLRQGYTGELFF
TGTGCCAGCAGCCTCCTTCCGAGTCTGAGGCAGGGGTATACCGGGGAGCTGTTTTTT
>-|TRBV19|15|TRBD1|TRBJ1-2
CASWDRGLLGYGYTF
TGTGCCAGTTGGGACAGGGGCCTCTTAGGTTATGGCTACACCTTC
>-|TRBV10-1|13|-|TRBJ1-2
CASSPGRKYGYTF
TGCGCCAGCAGCCCAGGGAGAAAGTATGGCTACACCTTC
>-|TRBV7-9|13|-|TRBJ1-5
CASSWGVEQPQHF
TGTGCCAGCAGCTGGGGGGTAGAACAGCCCCAGCATTTT
>-|TRBV10-3|14|-|TRBJ1-1
CAISESMGNTEAFF
TGTGCCATCAGTGAGTCTATGGGGAACACTGAAGCTTTCTTT
>-|TRBV10-1|14|-|TRBJ2-3
CASSRTLSTDTQYF
TGCGCCAGCAGTCGGACCCTCAGCACAGATACGCAGTATTTT
>-|TRBV7-9|13|-|TRBJ1-5
CASSGDSNQPQHF
TGTGCCAGCAGCGGGGACAGCAATCAGCCCCAGCATTTT
>-|TRBV12-3/TRBV12-4|11|-|TRBJ2-7
CASSLRREQYF
TGTGCCAGCAGTTTAAGGCGGGAGCAGTACTTC
>-|TRBV6-5|15|-|TRBJ1-1
CASRNTPQGGTEAFF
TGTGCCAGCAGGAATACCCCGCAGGGCGGGACTGAAGCTTTCTTT
>few|TRBV5-5|14|TRBD1|TRBJ1-5
CASSPQGANQPQHF
TGTGCCAGCAGCCCACAGGGGGCTAACCAGCCCCAGCATTTT
>-|TRBV19|13|-|TRBJ1-2
CASSLGQNYGYTF
TGTGCCAGTAGTTTGGGCCAGAACTATGGCTACACCTTC
>-|TRBV7-9|13|-|TRBJ1-2
CASSSGLNYGYTF
TGTGCCAGCAGCTCCGGTCTTAACTATGGCTACACCTTC
>-|TRBV5-1|13|-|TRBJ2-5
CASSFQVQETQYF
TGCGCCAGCAGCTTCCAGGTTCAAGAGACCCAGTACTTC
>-|TRBV27|13|-|TRBJ1-2
CASSFLSGAGYTF
TGTGCCAGCAGTTTCCTCAGTGGCGCTGGCTACACCTTC
>-|TRBV10-3|15|-|TRBJ2-2
CAISDRTVGTGELFF
TGTGCCATCAGTGATCGAACCGTGGGCACCGGGGAGCTGTTTTTT
>-|TRBV11-2|14|-|TRBJ2-1
CASSLAGISNEQFF
TGTGCCAGCAGCTTAGCGGGGATCAGCAATGAGCAGTTCTTC
>-|TRBV19|17|TRBD2|TRBJ2-1
CASSRKPSGGSYNEQFF
TGTGCCAGTAGTCGAAAGCCTAGCGGGGGATCTTACAATGAGCAGTTCTTC
>-|TRBV5-1|14|TRBD1|TRBJ2-1
CASSPRQGYNEQFF
TGCGCCAGCAGCCCTCGACAGGGGTACAATGAGCAGTTCTTC
>-|TRBV5-1|16|TRBD1|TRBJ1-3
CASSSFTGTGGYTIYF
TGCGCCAGCAGCTCATTTACCGGGACAGGGGGCTACACCATATATTTT
>-|TRBV7-9|14|-|TRBJ2-1
CASSLVQTYNEQFF
TGTGCCAGCAGCTTAGTACAGACCTACAATGAGCAGTTCTTC
>-|TRBV15|15|-|TRBJ2-7
CATSRDGGARYEQYF
TGTGCCACCAGCAGAGATGGCGGGGCTAGGTACGAGCAGTACTTC
>-|TRBV14|12|-|TRBJ1-1
CASSQGGLTAFF
TGTGCCAGCAGCCAAGGGGGGTTGACAGCTTTCTTT
>-|TRBV13|14|-|TRBJ1-2
CASSARTAHRGYTF
TGTGCCAGCAGCGCCCGGACAGCCCATCGGGGCTACACCTTC
>-|TRBV30|12|-|TRBJ2-5
CAWSREEETQYF
TGTGCCTGGAGTCGGGAAGAAGAGACCCAGTACTTC
>-|TRBV21-1|14|-|TRBJ1-5
CASKRDRIDQPQHF
TGTGCCAGCAAAAGGGACAGGATCGACCAGCCCCAGCATTTT
>-|TRBV10-3|13|-|TRBJ1-3
CAIGPSSGNTIYF
TGTGCCATCGGTCCCAGCTCTGGAAACACCATATATTTT
>-|TRBV18|14|TRBD1|TRBJ2-7
CASSAGTAIYEQYF
TGTGCCAGCTCGGCCGGGACAGCCATTTACGAGCAGTACTTC
>once|TRBV5-6|13|-|TRBJ1-1
CASSLGTNTEAFF
TGTGCCAGCAGCCTCGGGACGAACACTGAAGCTTTCTTT
>-|TRBV2|12|TRBD1|TRBJ1-1
CARDRGQGEAFF
TGTGCCAGAGACAGGGGGCAAGGTGAAGCTTTCTTT
>-|TRBV30|14|TRBD1|TRBJ2-7
CAFDTGTGDDEQYF
TGTGCCTTCGATACCGGGACAGGGGATGACGAGCAGTACTTC
>few|TRBV3-1/TRBV3-2|17|-|TRBJ1-1
CASSPIGADEFNTEAFF
TGTGCCAGCAGCCCGATCGGTGCAGATGAATTCAACACTGAAGCTTTCTTT
>few|TRBV15|13|-|TRBJ1-5
CASGGLENQPQHF
TGTGCAAGTGGGGGGCTCGAGAATCAGCCCCAGCATTTT
>-|TRBV30|15|-|TRBJ2-3
CAWSGIAVSTDTQYF
TGTGCCTGGAGTGGGATAGCGGTGAGCACAGATACGCAGTATTTT
>-|TRBV28|14|-|TRBJ1-1
CASSTTGLRTEAFF
TGTGCCAGCAGTACCACAGGGTTACGCACTGAAGCTTTCTTT
>-|TRBV15|13|-|TRBJ2-7
CATSREVAYEQYF
TGTGCCACCAGCAGAGAGGTGGCCTACGAGCAGTACTTC
>-|TRBV6-6|16|-|TRBJ1-2
CASSYSLAEPSYGYTF
TGTGCCAGCAGTTACTCACTTGCGGAACCGAGCTATGGCTACACCTTC
>-|TRBV6-4|14|-|TRBJ1-2
CASSDSTGKRGYTF
TGTGCCAGCAGTGACTCAACGGGGAAGCGCGGCTACACCTTC